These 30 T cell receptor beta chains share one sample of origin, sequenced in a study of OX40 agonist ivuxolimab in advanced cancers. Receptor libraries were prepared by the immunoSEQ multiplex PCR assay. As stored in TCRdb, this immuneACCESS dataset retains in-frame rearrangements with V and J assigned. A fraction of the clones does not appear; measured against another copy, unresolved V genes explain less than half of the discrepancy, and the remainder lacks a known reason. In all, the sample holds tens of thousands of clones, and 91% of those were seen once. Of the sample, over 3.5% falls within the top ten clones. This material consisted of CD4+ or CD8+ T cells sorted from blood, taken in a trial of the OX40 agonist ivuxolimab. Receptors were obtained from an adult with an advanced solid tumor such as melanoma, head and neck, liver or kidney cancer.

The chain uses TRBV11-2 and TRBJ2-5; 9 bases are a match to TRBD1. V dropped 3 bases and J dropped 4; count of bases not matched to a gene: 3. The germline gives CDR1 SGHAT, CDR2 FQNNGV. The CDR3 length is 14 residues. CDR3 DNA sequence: TGTGCCAGCAGCTTTGGACAGGGGTTAGAGACCCAGTACTTC. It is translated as CASSFGQGLETQYF.

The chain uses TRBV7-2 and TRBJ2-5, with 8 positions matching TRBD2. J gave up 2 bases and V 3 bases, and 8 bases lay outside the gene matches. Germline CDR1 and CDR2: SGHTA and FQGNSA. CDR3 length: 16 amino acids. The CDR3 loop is CASSFLAGGPQETQYF. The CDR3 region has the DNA TGTGCCAGCAGCTTTTTGGCGGGGGGACCTCAAGAGACCCAGTACTTC.

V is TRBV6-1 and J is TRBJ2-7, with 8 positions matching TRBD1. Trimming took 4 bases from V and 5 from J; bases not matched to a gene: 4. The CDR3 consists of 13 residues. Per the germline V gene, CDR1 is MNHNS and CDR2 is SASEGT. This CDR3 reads CASSGTGIDEQYF. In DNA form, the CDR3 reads TGTGCCAGCAGTGGGACAGGGATCGACGAGCAGTACTTC.

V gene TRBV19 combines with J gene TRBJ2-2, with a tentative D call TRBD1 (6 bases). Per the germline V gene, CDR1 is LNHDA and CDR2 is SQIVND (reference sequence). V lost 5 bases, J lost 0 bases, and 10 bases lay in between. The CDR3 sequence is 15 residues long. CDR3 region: CASSSGDANTGELFF. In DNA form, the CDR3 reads TGTGCCAGTAGTTCAGGGGACGCGAACACCGGGGAGCTGTTTTTT.

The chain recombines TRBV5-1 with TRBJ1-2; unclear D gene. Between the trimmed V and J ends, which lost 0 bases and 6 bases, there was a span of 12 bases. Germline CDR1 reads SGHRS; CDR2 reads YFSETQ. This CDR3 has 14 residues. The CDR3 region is CASSLETHRDGYTF. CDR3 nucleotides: TGCGCCAGCAGCTTGGAGACGCACCGAGATGGCTACACCTTC.

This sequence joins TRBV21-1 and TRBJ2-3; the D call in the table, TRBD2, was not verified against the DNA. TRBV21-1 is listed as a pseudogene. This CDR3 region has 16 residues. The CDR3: CASTPLVAGHTDTQYF. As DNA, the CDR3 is TGTGCCAGCACCCCGCTCGTGGCGGGCCACACAGATACGCAGTATTTT.

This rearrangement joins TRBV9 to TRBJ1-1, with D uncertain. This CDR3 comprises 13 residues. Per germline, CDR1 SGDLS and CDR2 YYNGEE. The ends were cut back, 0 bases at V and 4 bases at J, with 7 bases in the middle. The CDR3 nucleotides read TGTGCCAGCAGCGTAGGCGCGGCCACTGAAGCTTTCTTT. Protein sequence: CASSVGAATEAFF.

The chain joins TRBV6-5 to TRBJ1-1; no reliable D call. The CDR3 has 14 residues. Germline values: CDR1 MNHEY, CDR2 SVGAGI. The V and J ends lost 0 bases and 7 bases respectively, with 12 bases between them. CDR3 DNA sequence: TGTGCCAGCAGTTACTCCTATCGGTCGGATGAAGCTTTCTTT. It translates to CASSYSYRSDEAFF.

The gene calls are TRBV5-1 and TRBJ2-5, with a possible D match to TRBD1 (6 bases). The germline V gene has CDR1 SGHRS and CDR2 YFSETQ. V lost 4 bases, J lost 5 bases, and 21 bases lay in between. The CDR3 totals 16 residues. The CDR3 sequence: CASSTLAPGERETQYF. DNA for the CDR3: TGCGCCAGCAGCACCCTAGCCCCAGGGGAGCGGGAGACCCAGTACTTC.

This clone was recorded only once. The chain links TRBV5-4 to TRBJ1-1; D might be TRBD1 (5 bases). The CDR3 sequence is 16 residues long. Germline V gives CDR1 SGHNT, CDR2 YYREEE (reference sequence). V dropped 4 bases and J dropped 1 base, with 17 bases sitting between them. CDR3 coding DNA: TGTGCCAGCAGCACCGGGACGGTCATGTGGAACACTGAAGCTTTCTTT. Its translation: CASSTGTVMWNTEAFF.

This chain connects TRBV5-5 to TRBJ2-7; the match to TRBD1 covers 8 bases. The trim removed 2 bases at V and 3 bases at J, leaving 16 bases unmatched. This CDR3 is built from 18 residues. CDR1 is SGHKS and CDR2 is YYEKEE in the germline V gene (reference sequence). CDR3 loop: CASSFGPSHRTGNYEQYV. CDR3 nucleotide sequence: TGTGCCAGCAGCTTCGGTCCGTCGCATAGGACAGGGAACTACGAGCAGTACGTC.

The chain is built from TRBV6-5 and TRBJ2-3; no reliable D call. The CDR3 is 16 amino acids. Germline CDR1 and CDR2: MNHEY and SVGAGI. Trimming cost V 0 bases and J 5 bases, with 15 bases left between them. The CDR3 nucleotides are TGTGCCAGCAGTTACTCGCAAGGCCCCGCGGTAGATACGCAGTATTTT. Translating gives CASSYSQGPAVDTQYF.

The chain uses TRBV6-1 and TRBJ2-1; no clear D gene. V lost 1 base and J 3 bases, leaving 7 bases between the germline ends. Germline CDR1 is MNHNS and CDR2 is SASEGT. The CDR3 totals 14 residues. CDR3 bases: TGTGCCAGCAGTGAAGATTGGCTCTACAATGAGCAGTTCTTC. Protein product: CASSEDWLYNEQFF.

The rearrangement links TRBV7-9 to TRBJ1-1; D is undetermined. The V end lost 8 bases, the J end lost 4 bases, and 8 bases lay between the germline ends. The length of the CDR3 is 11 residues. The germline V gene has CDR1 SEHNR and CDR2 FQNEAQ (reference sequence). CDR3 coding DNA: TGTGCCAGCGGCCGGGGCACTGAAGCTTTCTTT. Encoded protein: CASGRGTEAFF. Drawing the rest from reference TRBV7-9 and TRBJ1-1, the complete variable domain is DTGVSQNPRHKITKRGQNVTFRCDPISEHNRLYWYRQTLGQGPEFLTYFQNEAQLEKSRLLSDRFSAERPKGSFSTLEIQRTEQGDSAMYLCASGRGTEAFFGQGTRLTVV.

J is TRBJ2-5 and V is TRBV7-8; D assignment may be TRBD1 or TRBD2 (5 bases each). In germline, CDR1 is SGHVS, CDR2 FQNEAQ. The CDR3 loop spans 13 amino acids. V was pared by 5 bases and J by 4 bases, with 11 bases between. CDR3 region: CASSRPGPETQYF. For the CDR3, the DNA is TGTGCCAGCAGCCGTCCGGGACCAGAGACCCAGTACTTC.

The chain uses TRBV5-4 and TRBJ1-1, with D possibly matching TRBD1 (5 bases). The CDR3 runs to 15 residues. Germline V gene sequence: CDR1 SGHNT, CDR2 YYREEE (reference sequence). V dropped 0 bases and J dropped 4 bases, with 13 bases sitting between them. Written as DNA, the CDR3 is TGTGCCAGCAGCTTGGCCGGGGGATCGGGCACTGAAGCTTTCTTT. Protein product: CASSLAGGSGTEAFF. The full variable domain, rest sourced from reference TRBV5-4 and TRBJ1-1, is ETGVTQSPTHLIKTRGQQVTLRCSSQSGHNTVSWYQQALGQGPQFIFQYYREEENGRGNFPPRFSGLQFPNYSSELNVNALELDDSALYLCASSLAGGSGTEAFFGQGTRLTVV.

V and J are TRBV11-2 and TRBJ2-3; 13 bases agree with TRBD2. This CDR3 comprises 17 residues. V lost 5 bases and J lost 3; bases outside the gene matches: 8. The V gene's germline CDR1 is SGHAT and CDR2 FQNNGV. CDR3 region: CASSPEPGLAGTDTQYF. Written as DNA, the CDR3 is TGTGCCAGCAGCCCGGAGCCGGGACTAGCGGGGACAGATACGCAGTATTTT.

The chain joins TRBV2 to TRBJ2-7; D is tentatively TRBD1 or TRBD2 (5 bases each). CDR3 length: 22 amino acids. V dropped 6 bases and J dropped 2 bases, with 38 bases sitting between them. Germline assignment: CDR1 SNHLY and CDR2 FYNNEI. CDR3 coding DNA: TGTGCCAGCAGACCCTTCGCTTCCTGGGACGTTTCCGGACTGGCATTAGCCTACGAGCAGTACTTC. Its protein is CASRPFASWDVSGLALAYEQYF.

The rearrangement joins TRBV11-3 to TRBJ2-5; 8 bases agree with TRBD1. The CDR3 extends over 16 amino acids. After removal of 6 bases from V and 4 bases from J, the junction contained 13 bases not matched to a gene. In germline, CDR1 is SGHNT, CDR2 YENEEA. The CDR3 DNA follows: TGTGCCAGCAGTCCTAACCAGGGGGCGACGGCAGAGACCCAGTACTTC. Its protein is CASSPNQGATAETQYF.

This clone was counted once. The CDR3 sequence is CASRPLAGAHNEQFF. CDR3 bases: TGTGCCAGCAGGCCCCTAGCGGGGGCACACAATGAGCAGTTCTTC. The chain couples TRBV6-4 to TRBJ2-1, with 10 nucleotides matching TRBD2. Trimming at V came to 6 bases and at J to 5 bases, leaving 7 bases not matched to a gene. This CDR3 is built from 15 residues. In germline, CDR1 is MRHNA, CDR2 SNTAGT.

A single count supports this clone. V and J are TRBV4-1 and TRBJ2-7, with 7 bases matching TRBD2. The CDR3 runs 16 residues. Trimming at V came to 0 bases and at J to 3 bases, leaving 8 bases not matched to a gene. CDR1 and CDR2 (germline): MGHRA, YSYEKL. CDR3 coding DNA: TGCGCCAGCAGCCAAGACTCTTTGGGGGGGGACTACGAGCAGTACGTC. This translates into CASSQDSLGGDYEQYV.

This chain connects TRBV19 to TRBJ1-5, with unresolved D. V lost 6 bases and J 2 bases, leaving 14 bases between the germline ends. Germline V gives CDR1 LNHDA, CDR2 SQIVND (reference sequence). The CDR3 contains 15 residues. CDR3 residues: CASRVTVLGNQPQHF. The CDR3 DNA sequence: TGTGCCAGTAGGGTAACGGTTTTAGGCAATCAGCCCCAGCATTTT.

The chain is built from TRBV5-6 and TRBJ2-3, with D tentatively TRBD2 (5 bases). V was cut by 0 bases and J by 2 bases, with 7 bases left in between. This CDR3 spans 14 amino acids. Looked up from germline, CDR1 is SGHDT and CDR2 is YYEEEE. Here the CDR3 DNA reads TGTGCCAGCAGCTTGGCTAGCTTCACAGATACGCAGTATTTT. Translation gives CASSLASFTDTQYF. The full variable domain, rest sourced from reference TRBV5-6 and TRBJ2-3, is DAGVTQSPTHLIKTRGQQVTLRCSPKSGHDTVSWYQQALGQGPQFIFQYYEEEERQRGNFPDRFSGHQFPNYSSELNVNALLLGDSALYLCASSLASFTDTQYFGPGTRLTVL.

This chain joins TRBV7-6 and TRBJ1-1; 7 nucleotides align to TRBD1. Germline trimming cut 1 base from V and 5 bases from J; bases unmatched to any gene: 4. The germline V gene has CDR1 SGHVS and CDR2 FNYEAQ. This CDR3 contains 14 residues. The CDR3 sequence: CASSLDRGPTEAFF. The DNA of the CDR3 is TGTGCCAGCAGCTTAGACAGGGGACCAACTGAAGCTTTCTTT.

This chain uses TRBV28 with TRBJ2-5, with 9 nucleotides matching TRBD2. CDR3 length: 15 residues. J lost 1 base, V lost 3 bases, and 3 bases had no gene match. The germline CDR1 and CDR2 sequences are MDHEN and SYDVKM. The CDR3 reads CASSLGGGAQETQYF. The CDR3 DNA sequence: TGTGCCAGCAGTTTGGGCGGGGGGGCCCAAGAGACCCAGTACTTC. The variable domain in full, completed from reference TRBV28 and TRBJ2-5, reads DVKVTQSSRYLVKRTGEKVFLECVQDMDHENMFWYRQDPGLGLRLIYFSYDVKMKEKGDIPEGYSVSREKKERFSLILESASTNQTSMYLCASSLGGGAQETQYFGPGTRLLVL.

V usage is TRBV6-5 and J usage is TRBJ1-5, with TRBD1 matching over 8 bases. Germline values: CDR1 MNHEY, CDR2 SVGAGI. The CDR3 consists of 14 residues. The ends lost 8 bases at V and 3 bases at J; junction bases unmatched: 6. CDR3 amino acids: CASRSTGDNQPQHF. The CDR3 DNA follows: TGTGCCAGCCGGTCGACAGGGGACAATCAGCCCCAGCATTTT.

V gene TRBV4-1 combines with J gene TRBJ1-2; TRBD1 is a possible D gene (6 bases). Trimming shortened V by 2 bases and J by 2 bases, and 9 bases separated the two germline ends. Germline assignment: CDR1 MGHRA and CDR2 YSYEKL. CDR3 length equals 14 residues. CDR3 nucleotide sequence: TGCGCCAGCAGCCAAAGCACAGGGAACTATGGCTACACCTTC. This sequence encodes CASSQSTGNYGYTF.

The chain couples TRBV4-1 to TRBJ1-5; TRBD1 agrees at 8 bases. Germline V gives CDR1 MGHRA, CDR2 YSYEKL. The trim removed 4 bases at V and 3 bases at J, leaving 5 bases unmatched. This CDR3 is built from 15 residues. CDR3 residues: CASSLRGQLNQPQHF. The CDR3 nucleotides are TGCGCCAGCAGCCTCAGGGGGCAGCTCAATCAGCCCCAGCATTTT.

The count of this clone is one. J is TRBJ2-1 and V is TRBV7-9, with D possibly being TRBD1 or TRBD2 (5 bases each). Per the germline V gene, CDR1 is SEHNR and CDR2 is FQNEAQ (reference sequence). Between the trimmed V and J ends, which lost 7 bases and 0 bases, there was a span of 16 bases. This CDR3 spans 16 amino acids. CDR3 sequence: CASTLLGVDSYNEQFF. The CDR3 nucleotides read TGTGCCAGCACCCTTTTGGGGGTCGACTCCTACAATGAGCAGTTCTTC.

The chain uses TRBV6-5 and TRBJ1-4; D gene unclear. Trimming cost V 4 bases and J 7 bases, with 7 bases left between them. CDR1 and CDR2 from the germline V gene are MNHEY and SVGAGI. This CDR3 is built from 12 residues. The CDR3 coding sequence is TGTGCCAGCAGTTGGGATGGTGAAAAACTGTTTTTT. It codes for CASSWDGEKLFF.